This entry is about one T cell receptor (beta chain). A single count supports this clone. This receptor's antigen is unknown. No much larger clone exists at a distance of one base, and base qualities are not known. The record originates from a study of blood T cell repertoires in COVID-19 (dated by TCRdb to the early 2020s). A note on the overall study: Collaborator samples came from the United States, Italy and Spain and covered acute and convalescent phases of COVID-19. The prospective study material was composed of cDNA or gDNA derived from T cells, B-cell-depleted T cells, or PBMCs. The dataset comprised deeply sampled blood TCRbeta repertoires from subjects exposed to, actively infected with, or recovered from COVID-19. The repertoires were released in a freely available public database meant as a resource for research on the immune response to SARS-CoV-2. The samples were drawn from two sources: the first 160 participants of the ongoing ImmuneRACE study, and fewer than 1,500 subjects contributed by 6 global collaborators. The sample metadata nearly always contained a de-identified subject ID, COVID-19 status, age in years and sex. Where available, HLA class I and class II types were obtained from metadata supplied by the sample provider rather than from assay-based typing. Here is what the overall study found, with its caveats: Clinical and demographic metadata were provided uncurated, with the amount varying by source and participant.

Germline trimming amounts to 5 bases on V and 3 bases on J, with 5 as the count of junction bases outside the gene matches. The CDR3 goes from the cysteine to the phenylalanine over 14 residues. Just CDR3 DNA is preserved here, 42 bases in frame from base 1. Via the germline V gene, CDR1 is SGHTA and CDR2 FQGNSA. TCRbeta CDR3 regions were amplified from genomic DNA by means of the immunoSEQ Assay, a bias-controlled multiplex PCR. The study's own analysis went as follows. The number of nucleated cells in each sample was estimated from the amplification of reference gene primers within the assay. Sequence reads were collapsed and filtered to measure the absolute abundance of every unique TCRbeta CDR3 rearrangement. For each sample, productive Simpson clonality was calculated by taking the square root of Simpson's diversity index across productive rearrangements. TCRdb obtained this table from immuneACCESS and retained in-frame rearrangements with V and J assigned. These tables miss some clones; where compared with another copy, unresolved V genes account for less than half of the shortfall, and the remainder is unexplained. V and J calls and clone size are as listed in that table; D and trimming were resolved from the DNA. For this sample the table gives about 69,000 clones, of which 60% to 85% were detected only once. Clones ranked in the top ten supply 16% of the sample.

Whole blood was collected in K2EDTA tubes by collaborating institutions according to the institutions' own protocols. For TCRbeta analysis, collaborator samples were shipped as frozen whole blood, as isolated PBMCs, or as DNA extracted from either sample type. The TCR sequence derives from a man between 60 and 75 years old with acute or convalescent COVID-19. Input material: peripheral blood. The V gene is TRBV7-2 and the J gene is TRBJ2-3, and 7 bases in between align with TRBD2. The nucleotide sequence is given as TGTGCCAGCAGCCTCGGGGGGAGGACAGATACGCAGTATTTT. Its protein product is CASSLGGRTDTQYF.